This TCR beta chain comes out of a study of identical twins. Findings and caveats of the study: Recombination models fit unrelated individuals' TCR alpha sharing but underestimated twins'. Abundant beta clonotypes from cord blood bore fewer insertions; memory repertoires lacked this pattern.

From the 5' RACE reads, TCRdb called clonotypes with MiXCR, one entry per CDR3 protein. The data hold around 690,000 distinct CDR3 sequences, with around 20% observed a single time. This clonotype was observed a handful of times. Antigen specificity is unknown. Germline CDR1 LGHNA, CDR2 YSLEER. With 0 bases removed from V and 5 bases from J, the gap between germline ends came to 11 bases. The length of the CDR3 is 14 residues. These data were also reused for a study on T cells expressing NK-cell markers. That report notes: In several experiments, an anti-gamma-delta TCR antibody restricted sorting to alpha-beta TCR T cells.

Sequencing was carried out using PBMCs. This clonotype originated in a woman under 30 in good health. This chain joins TRBV4-3 and TRBJ2-7; D gene ambiguous. In DNA form, the CDR3 reads TGCGCCAGCAGCCAAGATTTCGGAAGCGACGAGCAGTACTTC. Protein product: CASSQDFGSDEQYF.